This TCR beta chain stems from a study of a mutant IDH1 vaccine in newly diagnosed glioma. Germline V gives CDR1 SGHKS, CDR2 YYEKEE (reference sequence). The CDR3 length is 13 residues. V lost 5 bases, J lost 3 bases, and 3 bases stayed unmatched. Time point of the sample: week 11, during vaccination. A 20-mer mutant IDH1 peptide at 300 ug was injected subcutaneously with topical imiquimod. Profiled with immunoSEQ multiplex PCR; TCRdb holds only in-frame clones, not every one. The top ten clones hold about 8.2% of a sample with 23,000 or so clones, roughly 78% of them seen once. Concerning this clone itself: Its antigen is unknown.

Sample: PBMCs, taken from a glioma patient whose treatment included an IDH1 peptide vaccine. V usage is TRBV5-5 and J usage is TRBJ1-2; TRBD1 aligns across 8 bases. This sequence was found in a man in his forties or fifties with glioma. The CDR3 is CASSQQGDYGYTF. DNA of the CDR3: TGTGCCAGCAGTCAACAGGGGGACTATGGCTACACCTTC.